Reported below is one T cell receptor beta chain. This sample stems from a study of blood T cell repertoires in COVID-19. Repertoires were generated with immunoSEQ multiplex PCR, while TCRdb's copy carries only in-frame clones and drops some. This sample yields around 200,000 clones, of which 88% are seen a single time; roughly 2.7% belongs to the top ten. Germline assignment: CDR1 LNHNV and CDR2 YYDKDF (reference sequence). This CDR3 spans 14 amino acids. Trimming took 5 bases from V and 1 from J, leaving 8 bases between them. Specimen: PBMCs or T cells enriched from blood (not recorded which). This receptor was obtained from a woman aged 30 to 39 who had recovered from COVID-19. The chain is built from TRBV15 and TRBJ2-2; TRBD2 might be the D (5 bases). CDR3 DNA: TGTGCCACCAGCGGGAGTCAGAACACCGGGGAGCTGTTTTTT. It codes for CATSGSQNTGELFF.